Each of the 23 T cell receptor beta chains below was sequenced from the same sample in a study of identical twins. MiXCR, applied by TCRdb to the 5' RACE reads, yields one record per CDR3 protein. The sample lists some 330,000 distinct CDR3 sequences, roughly 9% occurring once. Sequencing was performed on naive T cells sorted from blood. The receptors shown here come from a woman in her forties or fifties in good health.

This clonotype occurred a few times. It may be a read error: a sequence one base away is much more abundant. CDR3 loop: CASSHPGSGNTIYF. The CDR3 nucleotides read TGCGCCAGCAGCCACCCTGGGTCTGGAAACACCATATATTTT. The gene calls are TRBV4-1 and TRBJ1-3; D ambiguous. The V gene lost 3 bases and the J gene lost 1 base, with 7 bases spanning the gap. Germline V gene sequence: CDR1 MGHRA, CDR2 YSYEKL. This CDR3 contains 14 residues.

A few counts support this clonotype. The chain has TRBV2 and TRBJ2-7; TRBD2 agrees at 9 bases. CDR1 SNHLY and CDR2 FYNNEI come from the germline V gene. Unmatched junction bases numbered 5, after V lost 4 bases and J lost 4 bases. The CDR3 sequence is 14 residues long. CDR3 in DNA: TGTGCCAGCAGTGGTGGACTAGCGAAGTACGAGCAGTACGTC. Translating it yields CASSGGLAKYEQYV.

The rearrangement joins TRBV7-2 to TRBJ2-1, with D possibly matching TRBD1 (6 bases). Trimming removed 5 bases at V and 8 bases at J, with 10 bases between. Germline V gene sequence: CDR1 SGHTA, CDR2 FQGNSA. The CDR3 sequence is 12 residues long. In nucleotides, the CDR3 is TGTGCCAGCAGCCAAAACAGGGATGAGCAGTTCTTC. Its translation is CASSQNRDEQFF.

The chain combines TRBV20-1 with TRBJ2-2; 7 nucleotides agree with TRBD2. The CDR3 is made up of 15 amino acids. Germline CDR1 reads DFQATT; CDR2 reads SNEGSKA (reference sequence). J lost 4 bases, V lost 2 bases, and 7 bases had no gene match. The CDR3 nucleotides read TGCAGTGCTAGACAGAGCGGGATAGGCACCGGGGAGCTGTTTTTT. Amino acid sequence: CSARQSGIGTGELFF.

This clonotype was seen a few times. The V and J genes are TRBV9 and TRBJ2-3, with D uncertain. V lost 0 bases, J lost 6 bases, and 8 bases lay in between. The V gene's germline CDR1 is SGDLS and CDR2 YYNGEE. The CDR3 has 13 amino acids. As DNA, the CDR3 is TGTGCCAGCAGCGTAGTTGAAGCGGATACGCAGTATTTT. This translates into CASSVVEADTQYF.

This clonotype was seen only a few times. The chain is built from TRBV24-1 and TRBJ2-2; D perhaps matches TRBD2 (6 bases). This CDR3 spans 16 amino acids. V was clipped by 0 bases and J by 2 bases, with 9 bases between them. CDR1 KGHDR and CDR2 SFDVKD come from the germline V gene. The DNA of the CDR3 is TGTGCCACCAGTGATTTGCCCGGACTAAACACCGGGGAGCTGTTTTTT. This sequence encodes CATSDLPGLNTGELFF.

This chain joins TRBV5-1 and TRBJ2-1, with TRBD1 matching over 7 bases. V lost 4 bases to trimming and J lost 6 bases; unmatched junction nucleotides: 4. Germline V lookup: CDR1 SGHRS, CDR2 YFSETQ. There are 13 residues in the CDR3. CDR3 loop: CASSSTGANEQFF. The CDR3, as DNA: TGCGCCAGCAGCAGTACAGGGGCCAATGAGCAGTTCTTC.

The CDR3 DNA follows: TGTGCCAGCAGCCCTAGACAGCCCTTAATTCAGCCCCAGCATTTT. It translates to CASSPRQPLIQPQHF. The chain has TRBV5-6 and TRBJ1-5; D possibly corresponds to TRBD1 (5 bases). The V end was cut by 4 bases, the J end by 6 bases, with 17 bases between. This CDR3 spans 15 amino acids. The germline CDR1 and CDR2 sequences are SGHDT and YYEEEE.

The rearrangement uses TRBV20-1 and TRBJ2-5, with unresolved D. The V end was cut by 5 bases, the J end by 5 bases, with 15 bases between. Germline CDR1 and CDR2: DFQATT and SNEGSKA (reference sequence). The CDR3 contains 13 residues. The CDR3 DNA sequence: TGCAGTGCTTCCCGGGCCCCCGGTGAGACCCAGTACTTC. As protein: CSASRAPGETQYF.

This clonotype has just a few counts. This chain joins TRBV20-1 and TRBJ2-5; 7 nucleotides agree with TRBD2. The J segment lost 5 bases and the V segment lost 3 bases, leaving 9 bases of the junction unmatched. Germline V gene sequence: CDR1 DFQATT, CDR2 SNEGSKA (reference sequence). The CDR3 runs 14 residues. CDR3 loop: CSARFEVGGETQYF. DNA of the CDR3: TGCAGTGCTAGGTTCGAGGTGGGGGGGGAGACCCAGTACTTC.

The sample holds a few counts of this clonotype. The chain couples TRBV14 to TRBJ2-1; D not certain. Germline CDR1 reads SGHDN; CDR2 reads FVKESK. V was pared by 1 base and J by 5 bases, with 15 bases between. There are 16 residues in the CDR3. The CDR3: CASSQALFWSDNEQFF. DNA of the CDR3: TGTGCCAGCAGCCAAGCCCTTTTTTGGTCCGACAATGAGCAGTTCTTC.

The chain couples TRBV3-1 to TRBJ2-2, with unresolved D. Germline-derived CDR1 and CDR2 are LGHDT and YNNKEL (reference sequence). CDR3 size: 11 residues. Trimming cost V 1 base and J 10 bases, with 4 bases left between them. CDR3 protein: CASSQAEELFF. The CDR3 region has the DNA TGTGCCAGCAGCCAAGCGGAGGAGCTGTTTTTT.

This clonotype was recorded at least ten times. The rearrangement uses TRBV2 and TRBJ1-2; no reliable D call. CDR3 size: 16 residues. V lost 2 bases to trimming and J lost 3 bases, with 16 bases between them. Germline CDR1 SNHLY, CDR2 FYNNEI. CDR3 DNA sequence: TGTGCCAGCAGTGAACGTAAGGGTGGTTCGGACTATGGCTACACCTTC. Protein product: CASSERKGGSDYGYTF. Full variable domain (rest looked up from reference TRBV2 and TRBJ1-2): EPEVTQTPSHQVTQMGQEVILRCVPISNHLYFYWYRQILGQKVEFLVSFYNNEISEKSEIFDDQFSVERPDGSNFTLKIRSTKLEDSAMYFCASSERKGGSDYGYTFGSGTRLTVV.

The chain has TRBV5-1 and TRBJ2-7; no clear D. The germline CDR1 and CDR2 sequences are SGHRS and YFSETQ. V was cut by 4 bases and J by 3 bases, with 8 bases left in between. This CDR3 spans 12 amino acids. The chain's CDR3 is CASSGLGYEQYF. The DNA for the CDR3 is TGCGCCAGCAGCGGGTTGGGCTACGAGCAGTACTTC.

The V gene is TRBV7-9, the J gene TRBJ2-1; either TRBD1 or TRBD2 may fit D (5 bases each). The CDR3 is made up of 14 amino acids. CDR1 and CDR2 (germline): SEHNR, FQNEAQ (reference sequence). The ends were cut back, 4 bases at V and 10 bases at J, with 17 bases in the middle. CDR3 in amino acids: CASSSISGGGEQFF. The CDR3 DNA sequence: TGTGCCAGCAGCTCCATCTCTGGGGGTGGGGAGCAGTTCTTC.

This clonotype appeared many times. The chain recombines TRBV29-1 with TRBJ2-2; 9 bases are a match to TRBD2. The V gene end was trimmed by 4 bases and the J gene end by 7 bases; junction bases not matched to a gene: 4. CDR3 size: 13 residues. Germline V gene lookup returns CDR1 SQVTM and CDR2 ANQGSEA. The CDR3 reads CSVGASGNGELFF. CDR3 DNA sequence: TGCAGCGTTGGTGCTAGCGGGAACGGGGAGCTGTTTTTT.

This clonotype was seen ten or more times. The J gene is TRBJ2-2, the V gene TRBV24-1; TRBD1 is a possible D gene (5 bases). Germline CDR1 and CDR2: KGHDR and SFDVKD. Trimming left V 9 bases short and J 1 base short, with 8 bases between. The CDR3 contains 13 residues. CDR3 sequence: CATGAQNTGELFF. The CDR3 DNA is TGTGCCACCGGGGCACAGAACACCGGGGAGCTGTTTTTT.

A few counts support this clonotype. This chain connects TRBV3-1 to TRBJ2-1; D might be TRBD2 (6 bases). Trimming took off 5 bases at V and 7 bases at J, with 15 bases between the two ends. The germline gives CDR1 LGHDT, CDR2 YNNKEL (reference sequence). This CDR3 is built from 14 residues. DNA for the CDR3: TGTGCCAGCAGCGCAAGGACTGGGGGGAATGAGCAGTTCTTC. This codes for CASSARTGGNEQFF.

This clonotype was seen a handful of times. This chain uses TRBV6-5 with TRBJ2-3; D may be TRBD1 (5 bases). The germline V gene encodes CDR1 MNHEY and CDR2 SVGAGI. The length of the CDR3 is 14 residues. Trimming pared 7 bases from V and 5 bases from J, leaving 16 bases between. The CDR3 DNA reads TGTGCCAGCACGCCGGCAGGGTTTGGAGATACGCAGTATTTT. Translated: CASTPAGFGDTQYF.

This sequence joins TRBV10-1 and TRBJ2-5; D call uncertain. Germline V lookup: CDR1 WNHNN, CDR2 SYGVQD (reference sequence). The V gene lost 2 bases and the J gene lost 0 bases, with 4 bases spanning the gap. The CDR3 covers 13 residues. This CDR3 is CASSEGHQETQYF. CDR3 bases: TGCGCCAGCAGTGAGGGACACCAAGAGACCCAGTACTTC.

This clonotype was detected ten times or more. V is TRBV29-1 and J is TRBJ1-2; 12 bases are a match to TRBD1. The CDR3 covers 16 residues. The V segment lost 1 base and the J segment 3 bases; nucleotides outside the gene matches: 6. Germline values: CDR1 SQVTM, CDR2 ANQGSEA. As DNA, the CDR3 is TGCAGCGTTGAAGCCGGGACAGGGGGCGGATACTATGGCTACACCTTC. It is translated as CSVEAGTGGGYYGYTF.

As to this clonotype: The junction shows a germline mismatch at one end, possibly a read error. The chain joins TRBV25-1 to TRBJ1-3, with no clear D. CDR3 length equals 15 residues. CDR1 is MGHDK, CDR2 SYGVNS, per germline. CDR3 bases: TGTGCCAGCAGTGATGTCGGGCCTCGAGGAAGCACCATATATTTT. Amino acid sequence: CASSDVGPRGSTIYF.

The chain combines TRBV27 with TRBJ1-1; unclear D gene. The germline gives CDR1 MNHEY, CDR2 SMNVEV (reference sequence). The CDR3 sequence is 15 residues long. V lost 7 bases to trimming and J lost 4 bases, with 19 bases between them. Here the CDR3 reads CASTPRRGGVTEAFF. In DNA form, the CDR3 reads TGTGCCAGCACCCCGCGCCGGGGAGGTGTCACTGAAGCTTTCTTT.